The text below deals with one TCR beta chain. This clonotype was detected ten times or more. Its antigen target is currently unknown. The record has no base qualities; no much larger clone is one base away. This specimen belongs to a study of response to subunit inactivated influenza vaccine (dated by TCRdb to about 2018). With respect to the entire study: To follow how T cells responded to a trivalent subunit inactivated influenza vaccine, the researchers relied on deep quantitative profiling of the T cell receptor repertoire. Study-level results and caveats: According to the authors, only a limited number of new T cells may be recruited by each seasonal influenza vaccination.

The CDR3 has 14 amino acids, counting the end cysteine and phenylalanine. This entry keeps only the CDR3 DNA: 42 bases, framed from base 1. V is cut back by 5 bases and J by 2 bases, with 7 bases in the junction unmatched. CDR1 and CDR2 (DFQATT, SNEGSKA) derive from the germline V gene (reference sequence). Receptor libraries were prepared by RT-PCR. The sequencer was an Illumina HiSeq 2500. The public reads were reprocessed in TCRdb via fastp at Q25 and MiXCR, keeping in-frame beta chains. Each CDR3 protein appears once, grouped with its most common genes and DNA. The sample records more than 200,000 distinct CDR3 sequences, 12% of which are singletons. Of the sample, 7.5% to 10% is held by the ten largest clones.

The sample was non-naive T cells sorted from PBMCs, taken 14 to 15 days before vaccination. The intended sense of this specimen's cell subset or site label: memory T cell fraction. The chain couples TRBV20-1 to TRBJ2-3; 7 of the junction bases match TRBD2. This TCR was recovered from a man between 45 and 60 years old who received an inactivated influenza vaccine. Donor details come from another sample of the same person, matched by shared clones. CDR3 sequence: CSAPGLGHTDTQYF. The sequenced DNA is TGCAGTGCTCCCGGACTAGGCCACACAGATACGCAGTATTTT.